This T cell receptor (beta chain) originates from a study of shared clonotypes between healthy human individuals. Study-wide findings and caveats: Memory subsets generally showed smaller estimated richness than naive subsets did. Clonotypes shared by all four donors outscored non-shared clonotypes in generation probability.

The germline V gene has CDR1 PRHDT and CDR2 FYEKMQ (reference sequence). The CDR3 has 18 residues. V was pared by 1 base and J by 3 bases, with 14 bases of the junction left unmatched. The repertoire was sequenced with immunoSEQ multiplex PCR; TCRdb's copy has only in-frame clones and lacks some. This sample has under 350,000 clones, with around 87% found just once. The study drew all its donors from Caucasian adults living in Nashville, Tennessee. A remark on this clone: Its antigen remains unidentified.

The rearrangement uses TRBV13 and TRBJ2-7, with TRBD1 matching over 8 bases. Material for sequencing was memory CD8+ T cells sorted from blood. The subset denotes: CD45RO+ cells pooled with CCR7-negative TemRA cells. The clonotype comes from a man between 18 and 35 years old in good health. The CDR3 sequence is CASSLEGTGKGLGYEQYF. CDR3 in DNA: TGTGCCAGCAGCTTAGAGGGGACAGGAAAGGGTCTAGGCTACGAGCAGTACTTC.